The rows below give T cell receptor beta chains drawn from one sample of a study of cytomegalovirus exposure and HLA in healthy donors. Sequencing used immunoSEQ multiplex PCR; TCRdb keeps in-frame clones, though not all of them. The sample lists about 110,000 clones, nearly 70% occurring once. The sample consisted of PBMCs. The receptors were sampled from a woman between 70 and 85 years old in good health and CMV-seropositive. CDR3s include the opening cysteine and the closing phenylalanine or tryptophan. Fields, in order: J gene, D gene, clone size, V gene, CDR3 protein. The D gene is left open where the match is weak. A clone size is listed for some rows: how often the clone was seen (once, few, many), or a class if it is expanded.

J: TRBJ2-1
D: NA
size: NA
V: TRBV7-9
CDR3: CASSLIRDNNEQFF

J: TRBJ1-1
D: TRBD1
size: NA
V: TRBV18
CDR3: CASSPRTGDTEAFF

J: TRBJ1-1
D: NA
size: NA
V: TRBV30
CDR3: CAWSVNPEGGRAFF

J: TRBJ2-7
D: NA
size: NA
V: TRBV30
CDR3: CAWSPGLTYEQYF

J: TRBJ2-1
D: NA
size: NA
V: TRBV30
CDR3: CAWISGFSYNEQFF

J: TRBJ2-7
D: NA
size: NA
V: TRBV25-1
CDR3: CASSRQETYEQYF

J: TRBJ2-3
D: TRBD2
size: NA
V: TRBV14
CDR3: CASSQGLAGSTQYF

J: TRBJ1-2
D: TRBD1
size: NA
V: TRBV7-9
CDR3: CASSLQPPGGTGVGYTF

J: TRBJ1-6
D: NA
size: NA
V: TRBV30
CDR3: CAWSVQENSPLHF

J: TRBJ1-6
D: NA
size: NA
V: TRBV21-1
CDR3: CASTQQGSSYNSPLHF

J: TRBJ1-2
D: TRBD1
size: NA
V: TRBV23-1
CDR3: CASSQTGTGDYGYTF

J: TRBJ1-1
D: NA
size: NA
V: TRBV7-2
CDR3: CASSPGPRGAGTEAFF

J: TRBJ1-5
D: NA
size: NA
V: TRBV4-3
CDR3: CASSIQRHSNQPQHF

J: TRBJ1-2
D: NA
size: few
V: TRBV6-5
CDR3: CASTTENYGYTF

J: TRBJ2-5
D: NA
size: NA
V: TRBV7-9
CDR3: CSSSLPQETQYF

J: TRBJ2-7
D: NA
size: NA
V: TRBV15
CDR3: CATSRADEQYF

J: TRBJ2-3
D: NA
size: NA
V: TRBV5-4
CDR3: CASSWSPSEDTQYF

J: TRBJ1-1
D: NA
size: NA
V: TRBV15
CDR3: CATSRDRGTEAFF

J: TRBJ2-5
D: NA
size: NA
V: TRBV18
CDR3: CASSPGGIGTQYF

J: TRBJ2-5
D: NA
size: NA
V: TRBV23-1
CDR3: CASSQSGQRETQYF

J: TRBJ1-2
D: NA
size: NA
V: TRBV7-2
CDR3: CASSPLEGVYGYTF

J: TRBJ2-3
D: TRBD1
size: NA
V: TRBV7-8
CDR3: CASRKGQGTDTQYF

J: TRBJ1-1
D: NA
size: once
V: TRBV11-2
CDR3: CASSLGPQGLDTEAFF

J: TRBJ1-5
D: NA
size: NA
V: TRBV6-6
CDR3: CASSYPLSGSEQPQHF

J: TRBJ1-2
D: NA
size: NA
V: TRBV19
CDR3: CASSLQGRNGYTF

J: TRBJ1-4
D: TRBD1
size: NA
V: TRBV6-1
CDR3: CASSEDRTNEKLFF

J: TRBJ2-5
D: NA
size: NA
V: TRBV5-1
CDR3: CASSLSGHQETQYF

J: TRBJ2-5
D: NA
size: few
V: TRBV1
CDR3: CTSSQHGNPTGVETQYF

J: TRBJ1-6
D: NA
size: NA
V: TRBV5-6
CDR3: CASSLVVGAPLHF

J: TRBJ2-3
D: NA
size: NA
V: TRBV5-1
CDR3: CAGSLGTGDTQYF

J: TRBJ1-6
D: NA
size: few
V: TRBV7-2
CDR3: CASSLDHGDNSPLHF